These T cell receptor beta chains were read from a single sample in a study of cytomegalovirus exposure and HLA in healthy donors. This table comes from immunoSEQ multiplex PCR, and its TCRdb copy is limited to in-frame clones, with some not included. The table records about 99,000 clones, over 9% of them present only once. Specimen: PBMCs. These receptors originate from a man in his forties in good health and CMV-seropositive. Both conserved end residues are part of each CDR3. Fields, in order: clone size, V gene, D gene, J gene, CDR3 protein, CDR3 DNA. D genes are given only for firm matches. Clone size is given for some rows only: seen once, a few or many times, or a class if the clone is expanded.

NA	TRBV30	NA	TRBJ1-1	CAWSVPYNMNTEAFF	TGTGCCTGGAGTGTACCATATAACATGAACACTGAAGCTTTCTTT
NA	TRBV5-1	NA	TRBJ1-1	CASSEAPDSQVDTEAFF	TGCGCCAGCAGCGAAGCGCCGGACTCCCAAGTGGACACTGAAGCTTTCTTT
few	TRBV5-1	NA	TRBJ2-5	CASSLQGEVLETQYF	TGCGCCAGCAGCTTACAGGGAGAGGTGTTGGAGACCCAGTACTTC
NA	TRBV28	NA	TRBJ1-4	CASSVGGTRVNEKLFF	TGTGCCAGCAGTGTGGGGGGGACTAGGGTTAATGAAAAACTGTTTTTT
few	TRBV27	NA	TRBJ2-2	CASSFHVVGGTGELFF	TGTGCCAGCAGTTTTCATGTGGTGGGGGGCACCGGGGAGCTGTTTTTT
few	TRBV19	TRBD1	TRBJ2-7	CASSTGQVRGLQYF	TGTGCCAGTAGTACGGGACAGGTCAGAGGGCTGCAGTACTTC
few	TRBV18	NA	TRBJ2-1	CASSMMALSYNEQFF	TGTGCCAGCTCAATGATGGCCTTATCCTACAATGAGCAGTTCTTC
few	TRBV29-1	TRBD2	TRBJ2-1	CSSGSGDYNEQFF	TGCAGCTCAGGCAGCGGGGATTACAATGAGCAGTTCTTC
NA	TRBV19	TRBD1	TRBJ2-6	CASSRPGQGVTGANVLTF	TGTGCCAGTAGTCGCCCAGGACAGGGAGTCACTGGGGCCAACGTCCTGACTTTC
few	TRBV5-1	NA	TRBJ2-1	CASSLDSGDNEQFF	TGCGCCAGCAGCTTGGATTCCGGGGACAATGAGCAGTTCTTC
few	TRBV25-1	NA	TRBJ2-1	CASHRGDEQFF	TGTGCCAGCCACCGGGGAGATGAGCAGTTCTTC
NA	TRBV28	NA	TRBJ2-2	CASSFAGELFF	TGTGCCAGCAGTTTCGCCGGGGAGCTGTTTTTT
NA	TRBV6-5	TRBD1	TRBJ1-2	CASSYEPGQGIGYTF	TGTGCCAGCAGTTACGAACCGGGACAGGGCATTGGCTACACCTTC
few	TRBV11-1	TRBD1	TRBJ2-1	CASSPTGGPSYNEQFF	TGTGCCAGCAGCCCAACAGGGGGCCCATCCTACAATGAGCAGTTCTTC
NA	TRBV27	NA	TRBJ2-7	CASSFQGPGEQYF	TGTGCCAGCAGTTTTCAGGGTCCTGGGGAGCAGTACTTC
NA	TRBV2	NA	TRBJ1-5	CASSEAGGQPQHF	TGTGCCAGCAGTGAAGCGGGAGGGCAGCCCCAGCATTTT
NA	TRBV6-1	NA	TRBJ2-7	CASMKDRITYEQYF	TGTGCCAGCATGAAAGACAGGATCACTTACGAGCAGTACTTC
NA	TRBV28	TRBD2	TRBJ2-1	CASSIPSGSSSSYNEQFF	TGTGCCAGCAGTATTCCTAGCGGGAGTTCCTCCTCCTACAATGAGCAGTTCTTC
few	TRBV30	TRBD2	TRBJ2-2	CAWRGLAGEYRNTGELFF	TGTGCCTGGAGGGGTCTAGCGGGAGAGTATCGGAACACCGGGGAGCTGTTTTTT
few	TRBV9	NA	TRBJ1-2	CASSVIPQVGYGYTF	TGTGCCAGCAGCGTCATACCACAGGTTGGGTATGGCTACACCTTC
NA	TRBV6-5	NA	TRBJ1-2	CASSYRQNSYGYTF	TGTGCCAGCAGTTACAGACAGAACTCCTATGGCTACACCTTC
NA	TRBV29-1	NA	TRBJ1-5	CSVKTVSNQPQHF	TGCAGCGTCAAGACAGTTAGCAATCAGCCCCAGCATTTT
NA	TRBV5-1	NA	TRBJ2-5	CASSYGQLWETQYF	TGCGCCAGCAGCTACGGACAGCTGTGGGAGACCCAGTACTTC
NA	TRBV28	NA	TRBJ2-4	CASSSPWGPRNIQYF	TGTGCCAGCAGTTCGCCGTGGGGCCCCCGAAACATTCAGTACTTC
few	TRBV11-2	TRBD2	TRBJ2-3	CASSFHRTSGTPDTQYF	TGTGCCAGCAGCTTCCACAGGACTAGCGGGACCCCAGATACGCAGTATTTT
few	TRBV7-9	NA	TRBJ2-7	CASSFKGPEEQYF	TGTGCCAGCAGCTTTAAGGGGCCGGAGGAGCAGTACTTC
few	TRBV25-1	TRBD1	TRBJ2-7	CASSGTGESYEQYF	TGTGCCAGCAGTGGGACAGGGGAATCCTACGAGCAGTACTTC
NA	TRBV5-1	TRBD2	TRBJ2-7	CASSWTSDYYEQYF	TGCGCCAGCAGCTGGACTAGCGACTACTACGAGCAGTACTTC
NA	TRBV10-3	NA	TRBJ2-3	CAISEGGLVTDTQYF	TGTGCCATCAGTGAGGGAGGGTTGGTTACAGATACGCAGTATTTT
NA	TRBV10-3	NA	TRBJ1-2	CAIRAEVMVGYGYTF	TGTGCCATCAGGGCCGAGGTTATGGTTGGCTATGGCTACACCTTC
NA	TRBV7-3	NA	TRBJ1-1	CASSLNPGNTEAFF	TGTGCCAGCAGCTTAAATCCGGGGAACACTGAAGCTTTCTTT
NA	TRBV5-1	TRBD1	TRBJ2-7	CASSKDLGDRGSEQYF	TGCGCCAGCAGCAAAGATCTCGGGGACAGGGGTTCCGAGCAGTACTTC
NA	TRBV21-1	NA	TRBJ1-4	CASSKIAGKEKLFF	TGTGCCAGCAGCAAAATTGCAGGGAAAGAAAAACTGTTTTTT
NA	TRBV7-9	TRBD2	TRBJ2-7	CASNGAGGSYEQYF	TGTGCCAGCAACGGGGCGGGAGGCTCCTACGAGCAGTACTTC
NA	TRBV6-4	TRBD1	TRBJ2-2	CASSEGQGATGELFF	TGTGCCAGCAGTGAGGGACAGGGGGCCACCGGGGAGCTGTTTTTT
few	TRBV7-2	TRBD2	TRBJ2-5	CASSLVAGAQETQYF	TGTGCCAGCAGCTTGGTAGCGGGAGCCCAAGAGACCCAGTACTTC
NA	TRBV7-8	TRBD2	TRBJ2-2	CASSLVHLGLAGGGTGELFF	TGTGCCAGCAGCTTAGTGCATCTAGGACTAGCGGGAGGAGGCACCGGGGAGCTGTTTTTT
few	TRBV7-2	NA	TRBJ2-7	CASSLAVGHNYEQYF	TGTGCCAGCAGCTTAGCGGTGGGACATAACTACGAGCAGTACTTC
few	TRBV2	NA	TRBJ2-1	CASSEAYSSYNEQFF	TGTGCCAGCAGTGAAGCGTATAGCTCCTACAATGAGCAGTTCTTC
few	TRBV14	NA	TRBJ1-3	CASSQFDTIYF	TGTGCCAGCAGCCAATTCGACACCATATATTTT
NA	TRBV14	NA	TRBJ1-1	CASRRDLNTEAFF	TGTGCCAGCAGGAGGGATCTGAACACTGAAGCTTTCTTT
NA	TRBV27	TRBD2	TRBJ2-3	CASSPILAGPSTDTQYF	TGTGCCAGCAGCCCGATCCTAGCGGGACCTAGCACAGATACGCAGTATTTT
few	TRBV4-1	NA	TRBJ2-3	CASRLSTGTDTQYF	TGCGCCAGCAGACTCTCCACAGGCACAGATACGCAGTATTTT
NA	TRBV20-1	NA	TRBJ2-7	CSAQSPYEQYF	TGCAGTGCCCAGTCTCCCTACGAGCAGTACTTC
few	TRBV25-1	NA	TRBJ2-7	CASSPARAEQYF	TGTGCCAGCAGTCCGGCCAGGGCTGAGCAGTACTTC
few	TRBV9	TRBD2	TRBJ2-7	CASSKRSGGEQYF	TGTGCCAGCAGCAAAAGGTCGGGGGGCGAGCAGTACTTC
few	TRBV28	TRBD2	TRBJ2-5	CASSLLAGGPETQYF	TGTGCCAGCAGTCTCCTAGCGGGAGGTCCCGAGACCCAGTACTTC
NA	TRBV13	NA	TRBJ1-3	CASSLGGSSGNTIYF	TGTGCCAGCAGCTTAGGAGGGAGCTCTGGAAACACCATATATTTT
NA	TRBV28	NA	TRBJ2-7	CASSYRDYEQYF	TGTGCCAGCAGCTACCGCGACTACGAGCAGTACTTC
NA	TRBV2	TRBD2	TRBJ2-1	CASRPGLAKEFF	TGTGCCAGCAGGCCGGGACTAGCGAAGGAATTCTTC
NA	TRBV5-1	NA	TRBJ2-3	CASSLAELANTDTQYF	TGCGCCAGCAGCTTGGCGGAACTAGCTAACACAGATACGCAGTATTTT
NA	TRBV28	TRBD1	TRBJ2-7	CASSRDSSTYEQYF	TGTGCCAGCAGTCGGGACAGTAGTACCTACGAGCAGTACTTC
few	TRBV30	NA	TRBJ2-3	CAWSARDLFTDTQYF	TGTGCCTGGAGTGCAAGGGACTTGTTCACAGATACGCAGTATTTT
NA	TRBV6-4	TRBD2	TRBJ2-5	CASSEETSGPQETQYF	TGTGCCAGCAGTGAGGAGACTAGCGGACCCCAAGAGACCCAGTACTTC
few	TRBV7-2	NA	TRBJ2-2	CASSFRNTGELFF	TGTGCCAGCAGCTTCCGTAACACCGGGGAGCTGTTTTTT
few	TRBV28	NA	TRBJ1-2	CASTPRPGYGYTF	TGTGCCAGCACCCCGCGCCCAGGGTATGGCTACACCTTC
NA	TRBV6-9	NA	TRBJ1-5	CAWGRGPNQPQHF	TGTGCCTGGGGGCGAGGGCCGAATCAGCCCCAGCATTTT
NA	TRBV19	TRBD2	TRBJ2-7	CASTTTSGSTEQYF	TGTGCCAGTACTACGACTAGCGGGAGTACCGAGCAGTACTTC
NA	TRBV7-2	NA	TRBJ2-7	CASSSSPGNEQYF	TGTGCCAGCAGCTCCAGCCCAGGGAACGAGCAGTACTTC
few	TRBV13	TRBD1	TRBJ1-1	CASSPPDRDSGTEAFF	TGTGCCAGCAGCCCCCCGGACAGGGATAGCGGCACTGAAGCTTTCTTT